This entry describes one T cell receptor beta chain. Its antigen is currently not known. Base qualities are not provided; no much larger clone lies one nucleotide away. The data belong to a study of control samples from healthy donors and cancer patients (dated by TCRdb to 2020 to 2022). The library was obtained by the immunoSEQ multiplex PCR assay. In TCRdb, the immuneACCESS table is reduced to in-frame sequences with V and J assigned. These tables do not hold every clone; where another copy was compared, an unresolved V gene accounts for under half, and the others remain unexplained. Across this sample there are roughly 100,000 clones, with 80% to 90% seen only once. The ten largest clones add up to under 10% of the sample. There are 13 amino acids in the CDR3, from cysteine to phenylalanine inclusive. Only the CDR3 DNA is retained, 39 bases long and in frame from the first base. Trimming at the junction amounts to 4 bases on V and 10 bases on J, and the germline ends lie 14 bases apart. Looking up the germline V gene yields CDR1 MGHRA and CDR2 YSYEKL.

The source material was blood. This clonotype was obtained from a man aged 30-40 years in good health. The V and J segments used are TRBV4-1 and TRBJ2-1; the D element might be TRBD1 or TRBD2, as each aligns at 5 bases. In nucleotide form, the sequence is TGCGCCAGCAGCCGACCCGGGACCAACGAGCAGTTCTTC. Its translation reads: CASSRPGTNEQFF.